The clone carrying this T cell receptor beta chain was recorded many times. The antigen remains undetermined. The data are from a study of identical twins. Study results and caveats: Analyses based on zero insertions could be partly confounded by invariant MAIT and iNKT cells. Out-of-frame beta sequences exhibited a weaker degree of excess twin sharing.

The CDR3 extends over 13 amino acids. V lost 3 bases to trimming and J lost 11 bases, with 16 bases between them. From germline, CDR1 is SGDLS and CDR2 YYNGEE. With template switching, a universal primer site was added, and the cDNA carried unique molecular identifiers. TCRdb used MiXCR to reprocess the 5' RACE reads, holding one entry per CDR3 protein. The repertoire holds a few hundred thousand distinct CDR3 sequences, with over 8.5% as singletons. These data also featured in a second study, about yellow fever vaccine responses in identical twins. That source adds: It has been reported that, in twins, the vaccine T cell response seemed partly convergent and partly personalized.

Sequences were obtained from PBMCs. The chain couples TRBV9 to TRBJ2-3; maybe TRBD2 (6 bases). The TCR was taken from a young woman in good health. The chain's CDR3 is CASSADSAGRQYF. CDR3 DNA: TGTGCCAGCAGCGCTGACTCGGCGGGGAGGCAGTATTTT.